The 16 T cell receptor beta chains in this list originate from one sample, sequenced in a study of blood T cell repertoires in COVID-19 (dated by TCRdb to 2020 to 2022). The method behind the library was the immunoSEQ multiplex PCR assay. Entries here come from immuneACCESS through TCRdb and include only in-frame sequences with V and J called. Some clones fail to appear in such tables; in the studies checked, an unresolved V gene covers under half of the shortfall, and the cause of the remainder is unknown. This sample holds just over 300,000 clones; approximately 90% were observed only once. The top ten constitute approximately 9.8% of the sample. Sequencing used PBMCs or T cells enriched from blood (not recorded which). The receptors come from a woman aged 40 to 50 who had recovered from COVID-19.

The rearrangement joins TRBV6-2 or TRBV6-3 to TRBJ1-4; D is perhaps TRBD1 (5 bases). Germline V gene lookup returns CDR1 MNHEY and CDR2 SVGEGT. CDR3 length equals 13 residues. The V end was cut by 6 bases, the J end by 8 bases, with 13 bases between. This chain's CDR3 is CASSLQDKEKLFF. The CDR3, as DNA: TGTGCCAGCAGCCTCCAGGACAAAGAAAAACTGTTTTTT.

The CDR3: CAISESGRFYGYTF. Here the CDR3 DNA reads TGTGCCATCAGTGAGTCGGGCAGATTCTATGGCTACACCTTC. V and J are TRBV10-3 and TRBJ1-2; D gene ambiguous. The V end lost 0 bases, the J end lost 4 bases, and 9 bases lay between the germline ends. The CDR3 sequence is 14 residues long. Germline V lookup: CDR1 ENHRY, CDR2 SYGVKD.

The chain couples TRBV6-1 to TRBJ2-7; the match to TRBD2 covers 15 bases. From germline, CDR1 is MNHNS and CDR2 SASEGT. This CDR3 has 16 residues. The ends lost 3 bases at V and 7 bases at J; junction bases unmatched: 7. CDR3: CASSDGGGLAGGEQYF. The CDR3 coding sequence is TGTGCCAGCAGTGACGGGGGGGGACTAGCGGGAGGTGAGCAGTACTTC.

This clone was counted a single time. The DNA of the CDR3 is TGCGCCAGCAGTGAGAATAGCGGGGGGGCAGATACGCAGTATTTT. Its translation: CASSENSGGADTQYF. The gene calls are TRBV10-1 and TRBJ2-3; 11 bases fit TRBD2. Germline V gene sequence: CDR1 WNHNN, CDR2 SYGVQD (reference sequence). The junction had 2 bases not matched to a gene; V was cut back by 2 bases and J by 4 bases. The CDR3 extends over 15 amino acids.

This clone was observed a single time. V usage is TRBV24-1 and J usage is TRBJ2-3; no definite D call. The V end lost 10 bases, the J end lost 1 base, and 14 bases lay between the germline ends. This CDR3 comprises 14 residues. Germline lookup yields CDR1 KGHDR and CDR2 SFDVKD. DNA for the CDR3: TGTGCCACTCGGCGGAGTTCGGGCACAGATACGCAGTATTTT. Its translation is CATRRSSGTDTQYF.

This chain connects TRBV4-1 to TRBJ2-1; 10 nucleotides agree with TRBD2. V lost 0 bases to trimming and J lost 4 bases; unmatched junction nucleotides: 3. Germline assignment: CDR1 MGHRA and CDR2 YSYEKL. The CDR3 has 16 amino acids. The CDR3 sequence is CASSQEASGGYNEQFF. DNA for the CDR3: TGCGCCAGCAGCCAAGAGGCTAGCGGGGGTTACAATGAGCAGTTCTTC.

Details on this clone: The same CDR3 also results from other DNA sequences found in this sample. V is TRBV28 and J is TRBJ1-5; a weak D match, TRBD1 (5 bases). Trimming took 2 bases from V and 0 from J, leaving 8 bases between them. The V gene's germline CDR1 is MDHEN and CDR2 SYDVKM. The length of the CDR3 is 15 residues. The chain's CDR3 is CASSLQGYSNQPQHF. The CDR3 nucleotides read TGTGCCAGCAGTTTACAGGGCTATAGCAATCAGCCCCAGCATTTT.

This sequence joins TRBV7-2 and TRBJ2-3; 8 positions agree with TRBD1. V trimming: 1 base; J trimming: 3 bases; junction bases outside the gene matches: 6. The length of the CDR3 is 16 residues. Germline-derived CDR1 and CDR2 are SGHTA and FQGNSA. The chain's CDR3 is CASSLEGRGLTDTQYF. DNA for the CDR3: TGTGCCAGCAGCTTAGAGGGCAGGGGGCTGACAGATACGCAGTATTTT.

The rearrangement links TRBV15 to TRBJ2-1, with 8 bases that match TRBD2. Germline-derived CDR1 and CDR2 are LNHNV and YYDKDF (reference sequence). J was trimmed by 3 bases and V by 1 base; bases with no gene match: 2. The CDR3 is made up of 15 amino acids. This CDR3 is CATSRGLAGYNEQFF. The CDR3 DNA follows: TGTGCCACCAGCAGAGGTCTAGCGGGCTACAATGAGCAGTTCTTC.

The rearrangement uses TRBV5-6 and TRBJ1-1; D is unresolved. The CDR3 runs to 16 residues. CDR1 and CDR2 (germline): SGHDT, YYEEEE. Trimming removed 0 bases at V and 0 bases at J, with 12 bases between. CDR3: CASSLVSSQMNTEAFF. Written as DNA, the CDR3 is TGTGCCAGCAGCTTGGTCAGTTCCCAGATGAACACTGAAGCTTTCTTT.

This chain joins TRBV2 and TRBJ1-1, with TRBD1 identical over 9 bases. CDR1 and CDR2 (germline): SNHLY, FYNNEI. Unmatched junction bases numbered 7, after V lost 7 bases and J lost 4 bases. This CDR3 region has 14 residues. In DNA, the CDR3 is TGTGCCAGCATCAAGACAGGGGGTTCCACTGAAGCTTTCTTT. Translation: CASIKTGGSTEAFF.

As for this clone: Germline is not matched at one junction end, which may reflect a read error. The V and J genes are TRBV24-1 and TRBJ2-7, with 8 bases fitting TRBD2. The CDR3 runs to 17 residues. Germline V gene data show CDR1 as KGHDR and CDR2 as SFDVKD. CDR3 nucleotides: TGTGCCACCAGCGATTTTGTCTCTAGCGGGTCGGTCTACGAGCAGTACTTC. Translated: CATSDFVSSGSVYEQYF.

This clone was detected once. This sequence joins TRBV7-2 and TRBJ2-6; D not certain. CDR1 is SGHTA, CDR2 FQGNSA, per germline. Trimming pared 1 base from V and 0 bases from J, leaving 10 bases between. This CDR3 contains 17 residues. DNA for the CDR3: TGTGCCAGCAGCTTAGGCCCTACGAGCTCTGGGGCCAACGTCCTGACTTTC. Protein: CASSLGPTSSGANVLTF.

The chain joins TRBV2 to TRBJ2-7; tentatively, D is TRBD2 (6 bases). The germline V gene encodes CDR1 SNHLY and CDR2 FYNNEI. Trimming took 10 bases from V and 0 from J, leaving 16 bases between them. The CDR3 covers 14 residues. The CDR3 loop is CATTHGGSSYEQYF. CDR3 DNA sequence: TGTGCCACCACGCATGGGGGGAGCTCCTACGAGCAGTACTTC.

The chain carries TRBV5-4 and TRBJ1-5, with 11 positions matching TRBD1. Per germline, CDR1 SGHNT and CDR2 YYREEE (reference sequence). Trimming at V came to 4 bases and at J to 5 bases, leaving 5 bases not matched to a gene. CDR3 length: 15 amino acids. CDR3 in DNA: TGTGCCAGCAGCCGGGACAGGGGGACAGATCAGCCCCAGCATTTT. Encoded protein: CASSRDRGTDQPQHF.

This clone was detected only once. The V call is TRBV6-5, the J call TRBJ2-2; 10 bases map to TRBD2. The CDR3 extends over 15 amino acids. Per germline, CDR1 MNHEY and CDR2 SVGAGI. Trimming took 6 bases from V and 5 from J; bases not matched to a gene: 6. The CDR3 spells CASRRAGGDTGELFF. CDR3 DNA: TGTGCCAGCAGGAGAGCGGGAGGGGATACCGGGGAGCTGTTTTTT.